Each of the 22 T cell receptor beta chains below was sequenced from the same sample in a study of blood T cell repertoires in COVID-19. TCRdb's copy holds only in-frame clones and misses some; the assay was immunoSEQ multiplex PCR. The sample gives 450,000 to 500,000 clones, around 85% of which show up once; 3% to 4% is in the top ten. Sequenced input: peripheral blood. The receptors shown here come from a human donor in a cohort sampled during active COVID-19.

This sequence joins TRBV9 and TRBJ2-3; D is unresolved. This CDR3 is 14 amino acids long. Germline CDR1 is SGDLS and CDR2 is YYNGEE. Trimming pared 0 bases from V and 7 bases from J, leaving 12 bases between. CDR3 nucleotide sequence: TGTGCCAGCAGCGTAGATGGTATAGTAAATACGCAGTATTTT. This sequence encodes CASSVDGIVNTQYF.

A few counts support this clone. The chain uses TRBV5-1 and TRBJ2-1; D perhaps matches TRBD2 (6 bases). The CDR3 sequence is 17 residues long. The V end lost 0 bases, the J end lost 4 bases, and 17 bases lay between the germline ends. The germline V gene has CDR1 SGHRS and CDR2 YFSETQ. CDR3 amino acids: CASSLAGAGLSYNEQFF. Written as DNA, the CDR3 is TGCGCCAGCAGCTTGGCCGGTGCGGGACTCTCGTACAATGAGCAGTTCTTC.

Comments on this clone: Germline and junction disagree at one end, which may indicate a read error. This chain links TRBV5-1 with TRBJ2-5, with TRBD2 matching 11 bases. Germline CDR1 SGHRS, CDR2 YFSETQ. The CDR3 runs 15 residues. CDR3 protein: CASSSGLAVQDTQYF. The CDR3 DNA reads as TGCGCCAGCAGCTCGGGACTAGCGGTCCAAGATACCCAGTACTTC.

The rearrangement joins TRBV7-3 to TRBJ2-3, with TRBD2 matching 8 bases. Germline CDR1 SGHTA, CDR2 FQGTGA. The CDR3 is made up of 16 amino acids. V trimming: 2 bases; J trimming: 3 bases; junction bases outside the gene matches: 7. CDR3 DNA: TGTGCCAGCAGCTTAGCGGTGGGCGGGAGGACAGATACGCAGTATTTT. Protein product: CASSLAVGGRTDTQYF. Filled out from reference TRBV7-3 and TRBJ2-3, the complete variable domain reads GAGVSQTPSNKVTEKGKYVELRCDPISGHTALYWYRQSLGQGPEFLIYFQGTGAADDSGLPNDRFFAVRPEGSVSTLKIQRTERGDSAVYLCASSLAVGGRTDTQYFGPGTRLTVL.

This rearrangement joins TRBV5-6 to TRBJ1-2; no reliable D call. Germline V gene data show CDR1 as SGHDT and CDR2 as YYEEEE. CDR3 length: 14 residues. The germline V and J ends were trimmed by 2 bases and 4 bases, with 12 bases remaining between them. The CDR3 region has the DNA TGTGCCAGCAGCTTCGGCGTCGGGGTCTATGGCTACACCTTC. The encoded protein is CASSFGVGVYGYTF. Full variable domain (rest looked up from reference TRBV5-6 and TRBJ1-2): DAGVTQSPTHLIKTRGQQVTLRCSPKSGHDTVSWYQQALGQGPQFIFQYYEEEERQRGNFPDRFSGHQFPNYSSELNVNALLLGDSALYLCASSFGVGVYGYTFGSGTRLTVV.

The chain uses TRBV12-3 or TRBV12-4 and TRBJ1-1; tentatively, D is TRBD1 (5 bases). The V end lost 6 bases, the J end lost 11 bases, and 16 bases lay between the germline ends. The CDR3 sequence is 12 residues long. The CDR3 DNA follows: TGTGCCAGCAGCCCAAGCAGGGCTACGGCTTTCTTT. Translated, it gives CASSPSRATAFF.

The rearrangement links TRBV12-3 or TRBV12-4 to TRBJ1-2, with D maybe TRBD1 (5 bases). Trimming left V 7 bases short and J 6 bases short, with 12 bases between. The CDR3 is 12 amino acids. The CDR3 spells CASTLGRDGYTF. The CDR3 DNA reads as TGTGCCAGCACCCTCGGCAGGGATGGCTACACCTTC.

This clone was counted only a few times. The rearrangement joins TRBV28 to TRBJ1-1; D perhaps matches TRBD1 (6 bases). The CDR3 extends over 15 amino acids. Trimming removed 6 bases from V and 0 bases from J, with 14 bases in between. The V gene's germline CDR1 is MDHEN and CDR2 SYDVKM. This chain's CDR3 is CASRGPGDLNTEAFF. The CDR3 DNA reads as TGTGCCAGCAGGGGGCCAGGGGACCTGAACACTGAAGCTTTCTTT.

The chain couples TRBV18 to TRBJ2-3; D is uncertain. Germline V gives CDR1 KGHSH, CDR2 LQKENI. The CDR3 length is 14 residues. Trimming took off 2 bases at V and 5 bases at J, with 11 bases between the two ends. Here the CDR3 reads CASSPTRSEDTQYF. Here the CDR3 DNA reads TGTGCCAGCTCACCAACGCGGTCGGAAGATACGCAGTATTTT.

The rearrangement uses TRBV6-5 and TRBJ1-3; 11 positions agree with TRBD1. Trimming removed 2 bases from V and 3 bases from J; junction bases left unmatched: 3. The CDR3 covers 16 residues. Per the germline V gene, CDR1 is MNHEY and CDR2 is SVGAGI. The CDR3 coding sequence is TGTGCCAGCAGTTACGGACAGGGGGCGTATGGAAACACCATATATTTT. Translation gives CASSYGQGAYGNTIYF.

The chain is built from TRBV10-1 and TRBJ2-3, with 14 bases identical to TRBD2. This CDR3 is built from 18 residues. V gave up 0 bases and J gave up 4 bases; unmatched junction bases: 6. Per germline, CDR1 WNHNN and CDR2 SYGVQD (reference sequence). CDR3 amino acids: CASSESGLAGVAADTQYF. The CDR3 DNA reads TGCGCCAGCAGTGAGTCGGGACTAGCGGGGGTTGCGGCAGATACGCAGTATTTT.

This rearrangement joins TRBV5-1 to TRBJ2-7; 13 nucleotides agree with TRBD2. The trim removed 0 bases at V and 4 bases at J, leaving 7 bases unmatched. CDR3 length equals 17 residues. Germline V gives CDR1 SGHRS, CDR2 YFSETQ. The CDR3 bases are TGCGCCAGCAGCTTGGGACCCGGGACTAGCGGGGCATACGAGCAGTACTTC. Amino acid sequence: CASSLGPGTSGAYEQYF.

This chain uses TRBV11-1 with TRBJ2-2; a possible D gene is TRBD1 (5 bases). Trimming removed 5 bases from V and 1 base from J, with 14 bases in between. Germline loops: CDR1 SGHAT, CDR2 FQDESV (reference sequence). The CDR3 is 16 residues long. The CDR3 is CASSEQGQLNTGELFF. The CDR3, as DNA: TGTGCCAGCAGCGAGCAGGGCCAGCTGAACACCGGGGAGCTGTTTTTT.

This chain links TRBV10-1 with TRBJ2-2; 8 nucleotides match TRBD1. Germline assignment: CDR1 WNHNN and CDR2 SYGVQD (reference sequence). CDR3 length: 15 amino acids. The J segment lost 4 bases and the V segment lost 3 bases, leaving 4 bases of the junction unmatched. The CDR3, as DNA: TGCGCCAGCAGTGACCGGACAGGGAGCACCGGGGAGCTGTTTTTT. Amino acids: CASSDRTGSTGELFF.

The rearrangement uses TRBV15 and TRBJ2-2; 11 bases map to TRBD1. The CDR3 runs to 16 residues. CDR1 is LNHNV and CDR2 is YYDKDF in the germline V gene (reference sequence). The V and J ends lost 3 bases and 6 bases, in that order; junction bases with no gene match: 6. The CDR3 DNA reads TGTGCCACCAGCAGCGGGACAGGGGGTTACCCCGGGGAGCTGTTTTTT. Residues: CATSSGTGGYPGELFF.

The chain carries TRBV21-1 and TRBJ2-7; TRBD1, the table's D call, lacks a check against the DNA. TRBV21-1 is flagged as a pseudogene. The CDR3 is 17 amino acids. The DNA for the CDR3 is TGTGCCAGCAGCAAACCCCTGACAGGGCCAGGGTCCTACGAGCAGTACTTC. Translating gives CASSKPLTGPGSYEQYF.

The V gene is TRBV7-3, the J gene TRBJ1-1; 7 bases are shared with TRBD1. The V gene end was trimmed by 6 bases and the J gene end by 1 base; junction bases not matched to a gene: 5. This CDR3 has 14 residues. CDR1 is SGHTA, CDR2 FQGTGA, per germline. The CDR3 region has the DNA TGTGCCAGCAGTCTGGGACAGCCGAACACTGAAGCTTTCTTT. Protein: CASSLGQPNTEAFF.

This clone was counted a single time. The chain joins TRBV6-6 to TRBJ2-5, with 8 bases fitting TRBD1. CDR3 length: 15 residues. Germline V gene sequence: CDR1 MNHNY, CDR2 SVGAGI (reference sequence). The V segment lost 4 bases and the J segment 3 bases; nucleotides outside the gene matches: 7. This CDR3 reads CASSFRGRGEETQYF. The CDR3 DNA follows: TGTGCCAGCAGTTTCAGGGGGCGCGGGGAAGAGACCCAGTACTTC.

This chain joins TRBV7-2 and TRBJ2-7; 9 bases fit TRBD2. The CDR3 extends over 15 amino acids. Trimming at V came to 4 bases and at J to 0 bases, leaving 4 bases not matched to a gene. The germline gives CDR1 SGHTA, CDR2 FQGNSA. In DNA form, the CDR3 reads TGTGCCAGCAGCTCTCGTAGCGGGAGCTCCTACGAGCAGTACTTC. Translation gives CASSSRSGSSYEQYF.

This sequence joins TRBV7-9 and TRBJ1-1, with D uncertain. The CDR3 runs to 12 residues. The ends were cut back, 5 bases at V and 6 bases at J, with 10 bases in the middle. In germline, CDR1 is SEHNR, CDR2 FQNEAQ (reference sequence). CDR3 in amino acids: CASSVASSEAFF. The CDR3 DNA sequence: TGTGCCAGCAGCGTCGCTAGCTCTGAAGCTTTCTTT.

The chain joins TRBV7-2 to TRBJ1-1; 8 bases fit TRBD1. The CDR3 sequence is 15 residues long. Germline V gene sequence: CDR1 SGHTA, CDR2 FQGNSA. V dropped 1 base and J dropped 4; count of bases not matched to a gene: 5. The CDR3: CASSLGLQGATEAFF. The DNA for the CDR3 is TGTGCCAGCAGCTTAGGCCTTCAGGGGGCCACTGAAGCTTTCTTT.

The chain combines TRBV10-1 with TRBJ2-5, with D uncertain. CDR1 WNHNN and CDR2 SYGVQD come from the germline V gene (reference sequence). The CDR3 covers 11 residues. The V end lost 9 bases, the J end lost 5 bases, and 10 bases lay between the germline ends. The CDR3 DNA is TGCGCCAGTTCGAATGCGGAGACCCAGTACTTC. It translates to CASSNAETQYF.